This T cell receptor (beta chain) was sequenced for a study of OX40 agonist ivuxolimab in advanced cancers. About the study: Given to patients was ivuxolimab, an agonistic anti-OX40 (CD134) antibody. Findings and caveats of the study: Antigen specificity remained undetermined for the expanded peripheral T cells.

The method was immunoSEQ multiplex PCR; TCRdb's version includes in-frame clones alone and lacks a portion of them. The repertoire has around 40,000 clones, 80% of them found once; the top ten carry about 5.2%. This clone came up a few times. Its antigen remains unidentified. The V gene's germline CDR1 is SEHNR and CDR2 FQNEAQ (reference sequence). The CDR3 extends over 13 amino acids. V lost 5 bases, J lost 6 bases, and 11 bases lay in between. This sample comprised CD4+ or CD8+ T cells sorted from blood, obtained in a trial of the OX40 agonist ivuxolimab. The sequence was collected from an adult with an advanced solid tumor such as melanoma, head and neck, liver or kidney cancer. The V and J genes are TRBV7-9 and TRBJ1-5; no definite D call. The CDR3 here is CASSVDVIQPQHF. The CDR3 DNA follows: TGTGCCAGCAGCGTAGATGTCATTCAGCCCCAGCATTTT.